This T cell receptor beta chain was obtained from a study of cytomegalovirus exposure and HLA in healthy donors. Study overall: A data release that came early held some 84 million unique TCRs from HLA-typed donors.

The CDR3 totals 14 residues. CDR1 MNHEY and CDR2 SVGAGI come from the germline V gene. V dropped 7 bases and J dropped 0 bases, with 13 bases sitting between them. It was with 60 Vbeta and 13 Jbeta primers that the PCR ran. In the authors' workflow: As a later analysis found, there were roughly 80 million unique TCR beta chains, of which roughly 11 million were shared. Sequenced by immunoSEQ multiplex PCR; TCRdb stores in-frame clones only, minus some. D and trimming come from the DNA, and the V and J calls and clone size come from that table. The sample has about 98,000 clones, 81% seen once; the top ten hold over 1.1%.

The receptor was isolated from a man between 35 and 55 years old in good health and CMV-seronegative. The sample was PBMCs. The genes are TRBV6-5 and TRBJ2-7; a possible D gene is TRBD1 (6 bases). CDR3 protein: CASKPTGTSYEQYF. In DNA form, the CDR3 reads TGTGCCAGCAAACCTACAGGGACCTCCTACGAGCAGTACTTC.